The present entry profiles one T cell receptor beta chain with its context. Its antigen is unidentified. The V gene's germline CDR1 is MNHNS and CDR2 SASEGT. V lost 6 bases, J lost 6 bases, and 18 bases lay in between. The CDR3 has 14 amino acids. The data belong to a study of vaccination and CD4 T cells after COVID-19. With the Oncomine TCR Beta short-read assay, DNA from cultured CD4+ T cells was sequenced. TCRdb fed the PCR reads into MiXCR, producing one record per CDR3 protein. The profile covers 10,000 to 15,000 distinct CDR3 sequences, with about 50% appearing a single time and roughly 13% taken by the ten largest. The treatment denotes: approximately 9-day PBMC culture with coronavirus spike peptide pools or control peptides (ViraFEST assay).

This receptor was obtained from a human donor who had recovered from COVID-19. The chain couples TRBV6-1 to TRBJ2-7, with D unresolved. Sequencing was performed on CD4+ T cells from blood, cultured in vitro. This CDR3 reads CASRTHGPLSEQYF. The DNA of the CDR3 is TGTGCCAGCAGAACCCATGGCCCCCTTAGCGAGCAGTACTTC.